The TCR beta chain described here comes from a study of T-cell memory formation after mild COVID-19 (dated by TCRdb to the early 2020s). With regard to the full study: TCR sequence clusters from the two donors were found to be largely donor specific. In two donors, T-cell clones that expanded and contracted after mild COVID-19 were followed by sequencing TCRalpha and TCRbeta repertoires longitudinally. The cohort comprised two young, previously healthy adult volunteers, one female and one male.

The germline ends are 14 bases apart after V is trimmed by 4 bases and J by 2 bases. The CDR1 and CDR2 encoded by the germline V gene (reference sequence) are SEHNR and FQNEAQ. The CDR3 runs 15 amino acids, cysteine and phenylalanine included. The sequence is cut down to CDR3 DNA, 45 bases in frame from base 1. Comment on this clonotype: The specificity of this receptor is unknown. No clone much larger than this one lies a single base away; base qualities are absent.

PBMCs were isolated by Ficoll-Paque density gradient centrifugation. Broader findings and caveats from the paper: Only a couple of mild cases were covered in the study, and larger cohorts including severe cases with pre-infection samples were considered necessary. Contracting CD4+ clones were located mainly in the CM and EM memory subsets, whereas CD8+ clones were found to be enriched in EMRA. From day 15 to 85, contracting clones showed balanced CD4/CD8 phenotypes, whereas a second wave of clones that expanded from day 15 to 37 leaned towards CD4+. The second-wave clones that peaked on day 37 were not confirmed to be SARS-CoV-2 specific. Some responding clones were found in pre-infection memory, which suggests that pre-existing cross-reactive memory T cells took part in the SARS-CoV-2 response.

The sequencing machine was an Illumina NovaSeq 6000. TCRalpha and TCRbeta cDNA libraries were constructed by 5'RACE with constant-segment primers, with sample barcodes and unique molecular identifiers being introduced. RNA was extracted from every sample with Trizol reagent. Libraries were amplified in two PCR steps, with a second sample barcode and Illumina TruSeq adapters added in the second step. The libraries were sequenced on an Illumina NovaSeq using 2 x 150 bp paired-end reads. In the authors' own workflow: The reads were demultiplexed and collapsed into UMI-guided consensus sequences using migec v1.2.7. Using mixcr v2.1.11, UMI consensuses were aligned to TRA and TRB V and J templates and then assembled into clonotypes. Clonotypes were classified as expanded or contracted when called significant by both edgeR and NoisET, with noise models trained on biological replicates. For edgeR calls, the thresholds were a false discovery rate-adjusted p below 0.01 and a log2 fold-change of 1. As an exploratory analysis of dynamics, PCA with hierarchical clustering was applied to max-normalized trajectories of the 1000 most abundant clonotypes. Each responding clone was given a CD4 or CD8 phenotype based on the CD4+ and CD8+ repertoires, which had been sequenced separately. TCRdb trimmed the raw reads at Q25, called clones with MiXCR and kept productive beta chains. Rows with a matching CDR3 protein are joined into one entry that keeps the most common DNA and genes. For this entry, the V and J calls and clone size follow TCRdb and not the study's own pipeline. This sample gives some 180,000 distinct CDR3 sequences in total; around 20% of them show up just once. Jointly, the top ten make up roughly 3.8% of the sample.

What was sequenced was PBMCs or a T cell subset sorted from them (not recorded which). The source is a man younger than 35 who had mild COVID-19 (a few samples of this study predate the infection). The sample titles of this study are shuffled in the database, so cell type and time point are left out; the donor was told from shared clones. The V and J genes are TRBV7-9 and TRBJ1-1; a tentative D match to TRBD1 spans 5 bases. The CDR3 sequence is CASSSYLGPNTEAFF. The nucleotides read TGTGCCAGCAGCTCATATCTGGGGCCAAACACTGAAGCTTTCTTT.